This T cell receptor (beta chain) was identified in a study of CD8+ T cells in alopecia areata. Turning to the study itself: Patients took tofacitinib for 6 to 18 months, followed by 6 drug-free months. Points from the study as a whole: Clarity of TCR sharing across patients fell short of that in mice, possibly HLA-related. Normal scalp showed lower clonality than lesional scalp, especially alopecia totalis/universalis.

CDR1 is GTSNPN, CDR2 SVGIG, per germline (reference sequence). Trimming stripped 1 base from V and 0 bases from J, with 9 bases between. This CDR3 spans 14 amino acids. Once RNA had been extracted, it was reverse transcribed into cDNA to act as the sequencing template. Sequencing used immunoSEQ multiplex PCR; TCRdb keeps in-frame clones, though not all of them. The repertoire holds about 140,000 clones, with around 86% as singletons. Note on this clone: Its antigen is undetermined.

Documented treatment: oral pan-JAK inhibitor, 5-10 mg twice daily. The TCR was taken from a human donor with alopecia areata. This rearrangement joins TRBV30 to TRBJ1-2; TRBD1 might be the D (5 bases). The sequencing here drew on CD8+ T cells sorted from blood, taken at week 4, from a patient treated with tofacitinib. This CDR3 is CAWSEGVANYGYTF. The CDR3 DNA is TGTGCCTGGAGTGAAGGGGTGGCTAACTATGGCTACACCTTC.